This TCR beta chain was captured in a study of monozygotic twins with cystic fibrosis. Findings and caveats of the study: The repertoire was suggested to be naive-dominated, clonality median roughly 0.0093.

The CDR3 extends over 14 amino acids. Trimming removed 5 bases at V and 8 bases at J, with 13 bases between. Germline assignment: CDR1 SNHLY and CDR2 FYNNEI. Some clones are missing from TCRdb's copy, which holds only in-frame ones; the method was immunoSEQ multiplex PCR. The table records around 20,000 clones, more than 75% of them present only once. As concerns this clone: Antigen: not known.

The material sequenced was blood. This chain uses TRBV2 with TRBJ2-6, with D unclear. The receptor was isolated from a woman aged 30 to 39 with cystic fibrosis. The CDR3 loop reads CASSIRAYPNVLTF. The CDR3 DNA reads as TGTGCCAGCAGTATAAGGGCCTACCCCAACGTCCTGACTTTC.